A selection of T cell receptor beta chains follows, all from one sample in a study of blood T cell repertoires in COVID-19. This table comes from immunoSEQ multiplex PCR, and its TCRdb copy is limited to in-frame clones, with some not included. The sample has about 76,000 clones; approximately 84% are singletons. Sequencing was carried out using peripheral blood. Every receptor here comes from a human donor in a cohort sampled during active COVID-19. Each CDR3 is given with its conserved first and last residue. The order of the fields is J gene, clone size, V gene, CDR3 protein. Clone size appears in some rows only: once, few, many, or a class for an expanded clone.

TRBJ2-3	.	TRBV5-1	CASSFSNFASTDTQYF
TRBJ2-7	.	TRBV4-1	CASSQDLTGTLREQYF
TRBJ1-2	.	TRBV7-2	CASSLTSGDYGYTF
TRBJ1-4	.	TRBV11-2	CASSLEQAPNEKLFF
TRBJ1-5	.	TRBV5-8	CASSARTGRNQPQHF
TRBJ2-3	.	TRBV9	CASSASGGSTDTQYF
TRBJ1-1	.	TRBV6-5	CASSYSDRVDTEAFF
TRBJ2-7	.	TRBV3-1/TRBV3-2	CASSQDLSSDRGQVEQYF
TRBJ2-1	.	TRBV25-1	CASSDPKRGASYNEQFF
TRBJ2-6	.	TRBV6-5	CASSYMGQGYNVLTF
TRBJ1-2	.	TRBV12-3/TRBV12-4	CASSFAGGYGYTF
TRBJ2-7	.	TRBV7-6	CASSPIADRGRDEQYF
TRBJ1-5	.	TRBV2	CASRFQGSGNQPQHF
TRBJ1-2	.	TRBV6-6	CASSYRDRAYGYTF
TRBJ1-2	once	TRBV16	CASSRDTGGLYGYTF
TRBJ2-6	once	TRBV5-8	CASSFDSLPANVLTF
TRBJ1-6	once	TRBV2	CASSEMGGNNSPLHF
TRBJ2-7	once	TRBV10-3	CATSTISYEQYF
TRBJ1-6	.	TRBV5-6	CASSLDRALNSPLHF
TRBJ1-4	.	TRBV29-1	CSGTTGTGYEKLFF
TRBJ1-1	.	TRBV19	CASSVEGGPGTEAFF
TRBJ2-3	.	TRBV29-1	CSVDLRSGGTDTQYF
TRBJ2-3	.	TRBV24-1	CATSESGTGQDTQYF
TRBJ2-7	.	TRBV7-9	CASSRGTSGAYEQYF
TRBJ2-3	.	TRBV6-1	CASSEYSTDTQYF
TRBJ1-2	.	TRBV9	CASSPHEANYGYTF
TRBJ2-3	.	TRBV27	CASSLFRDTQYF
TRBJ1-2	.	TRBV9	CASSAQQGSSYGYTF
TRBJ1-5	.	TRBV6-6	CASTGDNQPQHF
TRBJ1-4	.	TRBV18	CASSQREQGYEKLFF
TRBJ1-5	few	TRBV2	CASSTDRYSNQPQHF
TRBJ2-3	.	TRBV12-3/TRBV12-4	CASSAGGDTQYF
TRBJ2-3	.	TRBV28	CATSFPGLASGDTQYF
TRBJ2-7	.	TRBV15	CATSRDRVAGGQVKQYF
TRBJ2-7	.	TRBV6-5	CASRRTGPGEQYF
TRBJ1-2	.	TRBV9	CASSARLTGVHGYTF
TRBJ2-7	.	TRBV12-3/TRBV12-4	CASAASVHEQYF
TRBJ1-6	.	TRBV28	CASSHGGGLNSPLHF
TRBJ1-6	.	TRBV5-1	CASSEGTGPNSPLHF
TRBJ1-3	.	TRBV9	CASSVSNRVPGNTIYF
TRBJ1-1	.	TRBV4-1	CASSQIKGFIRAPPEAFF
TRBJ2-3	.	TRBV3-1/TRBV3-2	CASSQEGGGLSTDTQYF
TRBJ2-2	.	TRBV5-1	CASRYRETGELFF
TRBJ1-1	once	TRBV7-9	CASTRGSGRRGAEAFF
TRBJ1-6	.	TRBV5-1	CASSLRTGKDSPLHF
TRBJ2-7	.	TRBV5-1	CASSYSGVSYEQYF
TRBJ2-2	.	TRBV7-9	CASRGQSNTGELFF
TRBJ2-7	.	TRBV10-3	CAISDGREGYEQYF
TRBJ2-7	.	TRBV2	CASRVRDKGGEQYF
TRBJ1-2	.	TRBV10-2	CASSLDALNYGYTF
TRBJ1-6	.	TRBV28	CASTRKSSYNSPLHF